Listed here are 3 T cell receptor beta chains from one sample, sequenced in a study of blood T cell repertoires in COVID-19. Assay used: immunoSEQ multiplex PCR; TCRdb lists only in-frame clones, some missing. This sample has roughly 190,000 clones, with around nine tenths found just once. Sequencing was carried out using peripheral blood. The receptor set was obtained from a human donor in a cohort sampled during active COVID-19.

The CDR3 DNA reads TGTGCCAGCAGTCCTAACAGGGGGCTTGAGACTGAAGCTTTCTTT. It is translated as CASSPNRGLETEAFF. V usage is TRBV7-7 and J usage is TRBJ1-1; the match to TRBD1 covers 9 bases. Germline-derived CDR1 and CDR2 are SSHAT and FNYEAQ (reference sequence). This CDR3 comprises 15 residues. Unmatched junction bases numbered 10, after V lost 6 bases and J lost 5 bases.

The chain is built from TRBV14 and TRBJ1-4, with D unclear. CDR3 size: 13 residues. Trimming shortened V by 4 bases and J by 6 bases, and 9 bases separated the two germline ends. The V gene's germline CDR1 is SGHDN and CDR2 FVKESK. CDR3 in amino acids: CASSRGVHEKLFF. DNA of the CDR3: TGTGCCAGCAGCCGGGGAGTGCATGAAAAACTGTTTTTT.

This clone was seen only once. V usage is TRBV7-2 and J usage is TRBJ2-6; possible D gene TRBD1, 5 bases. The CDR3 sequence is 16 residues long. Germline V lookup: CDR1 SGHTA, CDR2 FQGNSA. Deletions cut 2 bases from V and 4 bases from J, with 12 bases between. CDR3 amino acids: CASSLSLGAGANVLTF. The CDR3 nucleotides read TGTGCCAGCAGCTTATCGTTAGGGGCAGGGGCCAACGTCCTGACTTTC. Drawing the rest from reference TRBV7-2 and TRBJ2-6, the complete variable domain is GAGVSQSPSNKVTEKGKDVELRCDPISGHTALYWYRQSLGQGLEFLIYFQGNSAPDKSGLPSDRFSAERTGGSVSTLTIQRTQQEDSAVYLCASSLSLGAGANVLTFGAGSRLTVL.